This TCR beta chain was sequenced during a study of cytomegalovirus exposure and HLA in healthy donors. A few counts support this clone. Researchers ran the PCR with 60 Vbeta and 13 Jbeta primers. Clones were sequenced by immunoSEQ multiplex PCR, and TCRdb holds only the in-frame ones, with some missing. The sample shows some 65,000 clones, about 65% of them seen only once. The CDR3 has 17 residues. With 7 bases removed from V and 7 bases from J, the gap between germline ends came to 25 bases. The germline V gene has CDR1 SEHNR and CDR2 FQNEAQ (reference sequence). The V gene is TRBV7-9, the J gene TRBJ1-4; D is possibly TRBD1 (5 bases). Input material: PBMCs. The TCR comes from a man aged 50 or older in good health and CMV-seropositive. The CDR3 sequence: CASKQDGTQGGIEKLFF. DNA for the CDR3: TGTGCCAGCAAACAAGACGGGACCCAGGGCGGGATTGAAAAACTGTTTTTT.